The rows below give T cell receptor beta chains drawn from one sample of a study of cytomegalovirus exposure and HLA in healthy donors. Sequenced by immunoSEQ multiplex PCR; TCRdb stores in-frame clones only, minus some. The repertoire has about 120,000 clones, over 65% of them found once; the top ten carry 2.5%. The sequencing input was PBMCs. These receptor sequences come from a woman aged 18-29 years in good health and CMV-seronegative. The CDR3 runs from the conserved cysteine through the conserved F or W. A D gene is named only where the DNA matches it firmly. Clone size appears in some rows only: once, few, many, or a class for an expanded clone.

>-|TRBJ2-3|TRBV28|-
TGTGCCAGCGGCGGTTCGGGGAGCACAGATACGCAGTATTTT
CASGGSGSTDTQYF
>-|TRBJ1-5|TRBV15|TRBD1
TGTGCCACCAGCAGAGATCGGACAGGGGGTGGCCAGCCCCAGCATTTT
CATSRDRTGGGQPQHF
>-|TRBJ2-5|TRBV7-9|TRBD1
TGTGCCAGCAGAACAGGGGGATGGTCAGAGACCCAGTACTTC
CASRTGGWSETQYF
>-|TRBJ1-1|TRBV30|TRBD1
TGTGCCTGGAGGGAACAGGGGCAAGCTTTCTTT
CAWREQGQAFF
>few|TRBJ1-1|TRBV29-1|TRBD1
TGCAGCGTGGGACAGGAAGCTTTCTTT
CSVGQEAFF
>-|TRBJ1-2|TRBV4-2|-
TGTGCCAGCAGCCAAGGACAGGCTAAAGACTATGGCTACACCTTC
CASSQGQAKDYGYTF
>-|TRBJ2-6|TRBV30|-
TGTGCCTGCCTTAGGACAGATCGGGCCAACGTCCTGACTTTC
CACLRTDRANVLTF
>-|TRBJ2-5|TRBV9|-
TGTGCCAGCAGCGAGCGAGGGATCGGAGAGACCCAGTACTTC
CASSERGIGETQYF
>few|TRBJ2-7|TRBV7-9|TRBD1
TGTGCCAGCAGCTTAGTCGAGGGGGCGCGGTACGAGCAGTACTTC
CASSLVEGARYEQYF
>once|TRBJ2-2|TRBV2|TRBD2
TGTGCCAGCACGACTAGCGGGTACACCGGGGAGCTGTTTTTT
CASTTSGYTGELFF
>few|TRBJ2-1|TRBV5-1|-
TGCGCCAGCAGCTCCCAGGGCTGGCAGTTCTTC
CASSSQGWQFF
>-|TRBJ1-2|TRBV7-2|-
TGTGCCAGCAGCTTATCAGGATATGGCTACACCTTC
CASSLSGYGYTF
>few|TRBJ1-1|TRBV6-5|-
TGTGCCAGCAGTTACAGTCTGGGGCTCAACACTGAAGCTTTCTTT
CASSYSLGLNTEAFF
>-|TRBJ2-3|TRBV7-6|TRBD2
TGTGCCAGCAGCTTAGCGTTCGGACTAGCAGGAGATACGCAGTATTTT
CASSLAFGLAGDTQYF
>few|TRBJ2-2|TRBV11-3|-
TGTGCCAGCAGCTTAACCCTCACAGGGCACACCGGGGAGCTGTTTTTT
CASSLTLTGHTGELFF
>-|TRBJ2-1|TRBV19|-
TGTGCCAGTAGTATACAGGGATTGGGCGAGCAGTTCTTC
CASSIQGLGEQFF
>-|TRBJ2-7|TRBV7-9|-
TGTTCCAGCAGCCAGGGAACACCACAGCAGTACTTC
CSSSQGTPQQYF
>once|TRBJ2-3|TRBV4-1|-
TGCGCCAGCAGCCAAGCCCCCCCCGGACAGACTAGCACAGATACGCAGTATTTT
CASSQAPPGQTSTDTQYF
>-|TRBJ1-3|TRBV30|-
TGTGCCTGGAGTGTAAGCCCGGGGAGAAACACCATATATTTT
CAWSVSPGRNTIYF
>-|TRBJ1-4|TRBV9|-
TGTGCCAGCAGCGTAGGACAGATGGGCGCAACTAATGAAAAACTGTTTTTT
CASSVGQMGATNEKLFF
>-|TRBJ2-3|TRBV5-1|-
TGCGCCAGCAGCTTGGGGCAGGGTGGCACAGATACGCAGTATTTT
CASSLGQGGTDTQYF
>-|TRBJ1-1|TRBV28|-
TGTGCCAGCGGACAGCAAGCAACAAAAGCTTTCTTT
CASGQQATKAFF
>-|TRBJ2-1|TRBV29-1|TRBD2
TGCAGCGTGCTAGCGGGAGGGGGCGGTGAGCAGTTCTTC
CSVLAGGGGEQFF
>-|TRBJ1-5|TRBV18|TRBD1
TGTGCCAGCTCGCAGGAACGGGACAGTTATCAGCCCCAGCATTTT
CASSQERDSYQPQHF
>-|TRBJ1-6|TRBV11-2|-
TGTGCCAGCAGCTTATCTAGGACAGTGAATTCACCCCTCCACTTT
CASSLSRTVNSPLHF
>-|TRBJ1-1|TRBV19|-
TGTGCCAGTTTAGACAGGAACACTGAAGCTTTCTTT
CASLDRNTEAFF
>-|TRBJ1-3|TRBV6-7|-
TGTGCCTTTCGAGCGGGGTGCGGAAACACCATATATTTT
CAFRAGCGNTIYF
>-|TRBJ2-2|TRBV2|-
TGTGCCAGCAAGTTAGGGGGTTCGGACACCGGGGAGCTGTTTTTT
CASKLGGSDTGELFF
>few|TRBJ2-7|TRBV6-5|TRBD2
TGTGCCAGCAGCGTCACCCTAGCGGACTACGAGCAGTACTTC
CASSVTLADYEQYF
>few|TRBJ1-1|TRBV5-1|-
TGCGCCAGCAGCTTGAACGTGGACAAGGTGAACACTGAAGCTTTCTTT
CASSLNVDKVNTEAFF
>-|TRBJ2-7|TRBV19|-
TGTGCCAGTAGTATAACGGGAGCCTACGAGCAGTACTTC
CASSITGAYEQYF
>-|TRBJ1-4|TRBV30|TRBD1
TGTGCCTGGAGTTTGGGACAGGGAGGGGAAAAACTGTTTTTT
CAWSLGQGGEKLFF
>-|TRBJ1-3|TRBV5-6|-
TGTGCCAGCAGCCCTCAGGCCCCATGGGGAAACACCATATATTTT
CASSPQAPWGNTIYF
>-|TRBJ2-1|TRBV19|-
TGTGCCAGTAGTACGGGACTTCGGATATACAATGAGCAGTTCTTC
CASSTGLRIYNEQFF
>-|TRBJ1-3|TRBV11-2|-
TGTGCCAGCAGCCAGACAGAGTTTACTGGAAACACCATATATTTT
CASSQTEFTGNTIYF
>-|TRBJ2-7|TRBV6-1|-
TGTGCCAGCACCCGACACAGCTCCTACGAGCAGTACTTC
CASTRHSSYEQYF
>-|TRBJ2-5|TRBV4-3|-
TGCGCCAGCAGCCAAGACAGGGGATCAGAGACCCAGTACTTC
CASSQDRGSETQYF
>once|TRBJ1-2|TRBV6-6|-
TGTGCCAGCAGTTCGGACCTTTCGGGAAACTATGGCTACACCTTC
CASSSDLSGNYGYTF
>-|TRBJ2-2|TRBV7-2|TRBD1
TGTGCCAGCAGCTTCGACAGGGGCACCGGGGAGCTGTTTTTT
CASSFDRGTGELFF
>once|TRBJ1-2|TRBV5-4|TRBD1
TGTGCCAGCAGCTTGAGAACAGGGGGTAATGGCTACACCTTC
CASSLRTGGNGYTF
>-|TRBJ1-2|TRBV13|-
TGTGCCAGCAGCAAAGACAGAAGTGGCTACACCTTC
CASSKDRSGYTF
>few|TRBJ2-1|TRBV15|-
TGTGCCACCAGCAGAGGAGGCTCTGAGCAGTTCTTC
CATSRGGSEQFF
>-|TRBJ2-2|TRBV7-2|-
TGTGCCAGCAGCAATCGACGGGACACCGGGGAGCTGTTTTTT
CASSNRRDTGELFF
>-|TRBJ1-1|TRBV10-3|-
TGTGCCATCAGGGCGGTGACAGGACCTCTTAACACTGAAGCTTTCTTT
CAIRAVTGPLNTEAFF
>-|TRBJ1-3|TRBV19|-
TGTGCCAGTAGTATACAGGCCTCTGGAAACACCATATATTTT
CASSIQASGNTIYF
>once|TRBJ2-7|TRBV6-5|-
TGTGCCAGCAGTTCCGAACTCAGGGCAGGGTGGTACTTC
CASSSELRAGWYF